This TCR beta chain appears in the sequencing data of a study of shared T cell receptors in the human thymus. Clones were read by immunoSEQ multiplex PCR, and TCRdb kept only the in-frame ones, dropping some. The sample carries over 60,000 clones, about 95% recorded once. Per germline, CDR1 DFQATT and CDR2 SNEGSKA (reference sequence). This CDR3 contains 8 residues. V was pared by 6 bases and J by 6 bases, with 3 bases between. This chain uses TRBV20-1 with TRBJ2-7; D is unresolved. The sequencing sample was made of thymocytes. The origin of this receptor is a human donor. In DNA, the CDR3 is TGCAGTGCCTCCGAGCAGTACTTC. Translated, it gives CSASEQYF.